The 17 T cell receptor beta chains below come from one sample, sequenced in a study of OX40 agonist ivuxolimab in advanced cancers. Measured with immunoSEQ multiplex PCR; TCRdb has only the in-frame clones, and not every one. The table has about 59,000 clones, 80% to 90% seen once; the top ten hold approximately 0.41%. Sequenced here: CD4+ or CD8+ T cells sorted from blood, sampled in a trial of the OX40 agonist ivuxolimab. These receptors were collected from an adult with an advanced solid tumor such as melanoma, head and neck, liver or kidney cancer.

This clone was picked up one time. The J gene is TRBJ2-3, the V gene TRBV6-5, with a weak D call TRBD2 (5 bases). The V gene's germline CDR1 is MNHEY and CDR2 SVGAGI. V lost 2 bases and J 5 bases, leaving 8 bases between the germline ends. This CDR3 comprises 13 residues. CDR3 nucleotide sequence: TGTGCCAGCAGTTACACGGGGTTAGATACGCAGTATTTT. It translates to CASSYTGLDTQYF.

This chain joins TRBV29-1 and TRBJ1-4, with D hard to call. Germline V gives CDR1 SQVTM, CDR2 ANQGSEA. V was pared by 7 bases and J by 2 bases, with 14 bases between. The length of the CDR3 is 14 residues. The CDR3 DNA reads as TGCAGCGCCCATTCGGGGAACACTAATGAAAAACTGTTTTTT. This translates into CSAHSGNTNEKLFF.

The chain links TRBV30 to TRBJ2-2, with 12 bases lining up with TRBD1. V shed 7 bases, J shed 5 bases, and the junction held 8 bases outside the gene matches. CDR3 size: 15 residues. The germline gives CDR1 GTSNPN, CDR2 SVGIG (reference sequence). CDR3 DNA sequence: TGTGCCTCGGGACAGGGGGCGATGATGACCGGGGAGCTGTTTTTT. It is translated as CASGQGAMMTGELFF.

The chain links TRBV5-4 to TRBJ1-2; the D gene is possibly TRBD1 (5 bases). V was shortened by 4 bases and J by 6 bases, with 13 bases between the two germline ends. Looked up from germline, CDR1 is SGHNT and CDR2 is YYREEE (reference sequence). The length of the CDR3 is 13 residues. This CDR3 reads CASSTQGVDGYTF. The CDR3 DNA reads as TGTGCCAGCAGCACTCAGGGTGTGGATGGCTACACCTTC.

The chain has TRBV5-1 and TRBJ1-3; 7 bases map to TRBD1. The CDR3 runs to 14 residues. The germline gives CDR1 SGHRS, CDR2 YFSETQ. J lost 7 bases, V lost 0 bases, and 4 bases had no gene match. In DNA, the CDR3 is TGCGCCAGCAGCTTGGCCGGGACAGATAACACCATATATTTT. Translated, it gives CASSLAGTDNTIYF.

This chain connects TRBV7-2 to TRBJ2-5; TRBD2 aligns across 8 bases. The CDR3 is 15 residues long. Unmatched junction bases numbered 8, after V lost 1 base and J lost 7 bases. Germline V gene data show CDR1 as SGHTA and CDR2 as FQGNSA. CDR3 nucleotide sequence: TGTGCCAGCAGCTTAGGACTAGCGAGAGCGGGGACCCAGTACTTC. Protein: CASSLGLARAGTQYF.

V gene TRBV5-4 combines with J gene TRBJ1-1; the D is unclear. Trimming pared 2 bases from V and 2 bases from J, leaving 10 bases between. This CDR3 has 14 residues. CDR1 is SGHNT, CDR2 YYREEE, per germline (reference sequence). CDR3 sequence (DNA): TGTGCCAGCAGCTTCGAGAGACAAAACACTGAAGCTTTCTTT. The encoded protein is CASSFERQNTEAFF.

The rearrangement uses TRBV27 and TRBJ2-1; 8 nucleotides line up with TRBD1. The junction had 3 bases not matched to a gene; V was cut back by 2 bases and J by 0 bases. Germline CDR1 MNHEY, CDR2 SMNVEV (reference sequence). CDR3 length: 16 residues. CDR3 sequence (DNA): TGTGCCAGCAGTTTACTCGGACAGGGCTCCTACAATGAGCAGTTCTTC. This translates into CASSLLGQGSYNEQFF.

The chain links TRBV27 to TRBJ2-7; TRBD2 matches at 11 bases. The CDR3 consists of 15 residues. Germline V gene lookup returns CDR1 MNHEY and CDR2 SMNVEV (reference sequence). The V and J ends lost 6 bases and 5 bases, in that order; junction bases with no gene match: 9. CDR3 nucleotides: TGTGCCAGCAGCCGACCTACTAGCGGGAGACACGAGCAGTACTTC. Amino acids: CASSRPTSGRHEQYF.

The genes are TRBV7-2 and TRBJ1-1, with no clear D. Trimming cost V 1 base and J 4 bases, with 16 bases left between them. This CDR3 region has 16 residues. Germline loops: CDR1 SGHTA, CDR2 FQGNSA. The CDR3 reads CASSLGSSGMPTEAFF. CDR3 coding DNA: TGTGCCAGCAGCTTAGGTTCCTCGGGGATGCCCACTGAAGCTTTCTTT.

This chain connects TRBV6-6 to TRBJ1-2, with TRBD1 matching over 7 bases. The CDR3 extends over 14 amino acids. The J segment lost 8 bases and the V segment lost 7 bases, leaving 13 bases of the junction unmatched. Germline lookup yields CDR1 MNHNY and CDR2 SVGAGI (reference sequence). As DNA, the CDR3 is TGTGCCAGCAACCCGACAGGGACCCTTAAGGGCTACACCTTC. As protein: CASNPTGTLKGYTF.

This chain connects TRBV28 to TRBJ1-2; 7 nucleotides match TRBD1. V shed 10 bases and J 5 bases; nucleotides not matched to a gene: 7. The V gene's germline CDR1 is MDHEN and CDR2 SYDVKM. The CDR3 sequence is 12 residues long. The CDR3 sequence: CATRPTGYGYTF. In DNA, the CDR3 is TGTGCCACCCGACCGACAGGGTATGGCTACACCTTC.

V and J are TRBV5-1 and TRBJ2-2; 7 nucleotides align to TRBD2. V gave up 4 bases and J gave up 2 bases; unmatched junction bases: 5. From germline, CDR1 is SGHRS and CDR2 YFSETQ. This CDR3 has 15 amino acids. CDR3 DNA sequence: TGCGCCAGCAGCCTAACTAGCGCCAACACCGGGGAGCTGTTTTTT. It is translated as CASSLTSANTGELFF.

The chain recombines TRBV7-9 with TRBJ1-4, with D hard to call. Trimming stripped 4 bases from V and 5 bases from J, with 17 bases between. The CDR3 runs 16 residues. CDR1 and CDR2 from the germline V gene are SEHNR and FQNEAQ (reference sequence). DNA of the CDR3: TGTGCCAGCAGCTCAGGCGGCAGCCGATACAATGAAAAACTGTTTTTT. Translated: CASSSGGSRYNEKLFF.

V gene TRBV15 combines with J gene TRBJ2-1, with TRBD2 identical over 12 bases. V lost 1 base and J lost 9; bases outside the gene matches: 4. The germline gives CDR1 LNHNV, CDR2 YYDKDF (reference sequence). The CDR3 runs to 15 residues. The CDR3 region has the DNA TGTGCCACCAGCAGAGTACTAGCGGGAGGCAGTGAGCAGTTCTTC. Residues: CATSRVLAGGSEQFF.

This chain uses TRBV5-6 with TRBJ2-1; TRBD2 aligns across 15 bases. V dropped 4 bases and J dropped 5; count of bases not matched to a gene: 13. CDR3 size: 19 residues. Germline V gives CDR1 SGHDT, CDR2 YYEEEE. The CDR3 spells CASSASGTSGRSWDNEQFF. The DNA of the CDR3 is TGTGCCAGCAGCGCTTCCGGGACTAGCGGGAGGTCTTGGGACAATGAGCAGTTCTTC.

The chain is built from TRBV6-5 and TRBJ1-2; 8 bases match TRBD1. Trimming cost V 5 bases and J 4 bases; bases outside gene matches: 3. The CDR3 is made up of 13 amino acids. CDR1 is MNHEY and CDR2 is SVGAGI in the germline V gene. The CDR3 DNA is TGTGCCAGCAGTCGACAGGGGAGCTATGGCTACACCTTC. Translating gives CASSRQGSYGYTF.